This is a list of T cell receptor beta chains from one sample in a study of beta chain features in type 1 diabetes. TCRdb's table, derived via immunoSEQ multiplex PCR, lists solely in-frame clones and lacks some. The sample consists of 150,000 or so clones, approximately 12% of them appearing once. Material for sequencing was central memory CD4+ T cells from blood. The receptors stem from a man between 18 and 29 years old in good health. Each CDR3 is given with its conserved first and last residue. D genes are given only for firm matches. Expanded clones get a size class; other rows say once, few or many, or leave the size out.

CDR3aa: CASSTTRTGGASPLHF
CDR3nt: TGTGCCAGCAGTACTACTAGAACAGGGGGAGCCTCACCCCTCCACTTT
j_gene: TRBJ1-6
d_gene: TRBD1
v_gene: TRBV27
abundance: -

CDR3aa: CASSSPYEQYF
CDR3nt: TGTGCCAGCTCATCCCCCTACGAGCAGTACTTC
j_gene: TRBJ2-7
d_gene: -
v_gene: TRBV18
abundance: -

CDR3aa: CASRSSGQETQYF
CDR3nt: TGTGCCAGCAGATCTAGCGGGCAAGAGACCCAGTACTTC
j_gene: TRBJ2-5
d_gene: TRBD2
v_gene: TRBV7-2
abundance: few

CDR3aa: CASSVVGQSSNQPQHF
CDR3nt: TGTGCCAGCAGCGTAGTGGGGCAGTCTAGCAATCAGCCCCAGCATTTT
j_gene: TRBJ1-5
d_gene: -
v_gene: TRBV9
abundance: -

CDR3aa: CATSRGWETQYF
CDR3nt: TGTGCCACCAGCAGAGGGTGGGAGACCCAGTACTTC
j_gene: TRBJ2-5
d_gene: -
v_gene: TRBV15
abundance: -

CDR3aa: CASSVQGGDEKLFF
CDR3nt: TGTGCCAGCAGCGTTCAGGGCGGAGATGAAAAACTGTTTTTT
j_gene: TRBJ1-4
d_gene: -
v_gene: TRBV28
abundance: few

CDR3aa: CASSYEGTGEQFF
CDR3nt: TGTGCCAGCAGTTACGAAGGGACAGGAGAGCAGTTCTTC
j_gene: TRBJ2-1
d_gene: TRBD1
v_gene: TRBV6-5
abundance: few

CDR3aa: CASSYSTALPNYEQYF
CDR3nt: TGTGCCAGCAGTTACTCGACTGCATTACCAAACTACGAGCAGTACTTC
j_gene: TRBJ2-7
d_gene: -
v_gene: TRBV6-5
abundance: -

CDR3aa: CASSLRGAQFF
CDR3nt: TGTGCCAGCAGCTTAAGGGGGGCACAGTTCTTC
j_gene: TRBJ2-1
d_gene: -
v_gene: TRBV7-9
abundance: -

CDR3aa: CASSDPGTNYGYTF
CDR3nt: TGTGCCAGCAGTGACCCGGGGACTAACTATGGCTACACCTTC
j_gene: TRBJ1-2
d_gene: -
v_gene: TRBV6-4
abundance: -

CDR3aa: CASSLSHIQYF
CDR3nt: TGTGCCAGCAGCTTATCCCACATTCAGTACTTC
j_gene: TRBJ2-4
d_gene: -
v_gene: TRBV7-3
abundance: few

CDR3aa: CASSLEGTGQPQHF
CDR3nt: TGTGCCAGCAGCTTAGAGGGGACTGGTCAGCCCCAGCATTTT
j_gene: TRBJ1-5
d_gene: -
v_gene: TRBV7-9
abundance: -

CDR3aa: CASSPSKGFDGYTF
CDR3nt: TGTGCCAGCAGCCCGTCCAAGGGCTTCGACGGCTACACCTTC
j_gene: TRBJ1-2
d_gene: -
v_gene: TRBV28
abundance: few

CDR3aa: CASSQQLASTDTQYF
CDR3nt: TGTGCCAGCAGCCAACAGCTAGCGAGCACAGATACGCAGTATTTT
j_gene: TRBJ2-3
d_gene: -
v_gene: TRBV14
abundance: few

CDR3aa: CASNFGTDTQYF
CDR3nt: TGTGCCAGCAACTTTGGCACAGATACGCAGTATTTT
j_gene: TRBJ2-3
d_gene: -
v_gene: TRBV7-2
abundance: few

CDR3aa: CASSVERGAEETQYF
CDR3nt: TGTGCCAGCAGCGTAGAGAGAGGGGCGGAGGAGACCCAGTACTTC
j_gene: TRBJ2-5
d_gene: -
v_gene: TRBV9
abundance: -

CDR3aa: CASTLLYRGLGTEAFF
CDR3nt: TGTGCCAGCACATTGCTCTACAGGGGGCTAGGCACTGAAGCTTTCTTT
j_gene: TRBJ1-1
d_gene: TRBD1
v_gene: TRBV2
abundance: few

CDR3aa: CASSPQRSELFF
CDR3nt: TGTGCCAGCAGCCCTCAAAGAAGTGAGCTGTTTTTT
j_gene: TRBJ2-2
d_gene: -
v_gene: TRBV11-2
abundance: few

CDR3aa: CASSQSGTRSSYNEQFF
CDR3nt: TGCGCCAGCAGCCAGTCCGGGACTCGGAGCTCCTACAATGAGCAGTTCTTC
j_gene: TRBJ2-1
d_gene: -
v_gene: TRBV4-3
abundance: -

CDR3aa: CASSPTSGSQYEQYF
CDR3nt: TGTGCCAGCAGCCCGACTAGCGGGAGTCAGTACGAGCAGTACTTC
j_gene: TRBJ2-7
d_gene: TRBD2
v_gene: TRBV4-2
abundance: few

CDR3aa: CASSLERAVNYGYTF
CDR3nt: TGCGCCAGCAGCTTGGAACGGGCAGTCAACTATGGCTACACCTTC
j_gene: TRBJ1-2
d_gene: -
v_gene: TRBV5-1
abundance: -

CDR3aa: CASSYLTSSRGNEQFF
CDR3nt: TGTGCCAGCAGTTACCTGACTAGCTCGCGGGGGAATGAGCAGTTCTTC
j_gene: TRBJ2-1
d_gene: TRBD2
v_gene: TRBV6-6
abundance: many

CDR3aa: CASSQTRGQGNYGYTF
CDR3nt: TGCGCCAGCAGCCAAACCCGGGGACAGGGGAACTATGGCTACACCTTC
j_gene: TRBJ1-2
d_gene: TRBD1
v_gene: TRBV4-3
abundance: few

CDR3aa: CAWRMNTEAFF
CDR3nt: TGTGCCTGGAGAATGAACACTGAAGCTTTCTTT
j_gene: TRBJ1-1
d_gene: -
v_gene: TRBV30
abundance: few

CDR3aa: CASNERGAGTDTQYF
CDR3nt: TGTGCCAGTAATGAGCGGGGGGCAGGCACAGATACGCAGTATTTT
j_gene: TRBJ2-3
d_gene: TRBD2
v_gene: TRBV19
abundance: -

CDR3aa: CASKGTSTDTQYF
CDR3nt: TGTGCCAGCAAGGGCACAAGCACAGATACGCAGTATTTT
j_gene: TRBJ2-3
d_gene: -
v_gene: TRBV27
abundance: few

CDR3aa: CASSPGGVSGTQYF
CDR3nt: TGCGCCAGCAGCCCGGGGGGCGTATCGGGTACGCAGTATTTT
j_gene: TRBJ2-3
d_gene: -
v_gene: TRBV5-1
abundance: -

CDR3aa: CASGLRESSDTQYF
CDR3nt: TGTGCTAGTGGTTTGAGGGAATCGTCAGATACGCAGTATTTT
j_gene: TRBJ2-3
d_gene: -
v_gene: TRBV12-5
abundance: few

CDR3aa: CASSATYEQYF
CDR3nt: TGTGCCAGCAGTGCTACCTACGAGCAGTACTTC
j_gene: TRBJ2-7
d_gene: -
v_gene: TRBV28
abundance: -

CDR3aa: CASSQGRLFQPQHF
CDR3nt: TGTGCCAGCAGTCAGGGACGTCTTTTTCAGCCCCAGCATTTT
j_gene: TRBJ1-5
d_gene: -
v_gene: TRBV28
abundance: -

CDR3aa: CASSSRTGGRTYNEQFF
CDR3nt: TGTGCCAGCAGTTCCCGGACAGGGGGTAGGACCTACAATGAGCAGTTCTTC
j_gene: TRBJ2-1
d_gene: TRBD1
v_gene: TRBV27
abundance: many

CDR3aa: CASSLARGALSTDTQYF
CDR3nt: TGTGCCAGCAGCTTGGCCCGGGGGGCCCTTAGCACAGATACGCAGTATTTT
j_gene: TRBJ2-3
d_gene: -
v_gene: TRBV5-4
abundance: few

CDR3aa: CASSTIGQGGDEQYF
CDR3nt: TGTGCCAGTAGTACGATCGGACAGGGAGGTGACGAGCAGTACTTC
j_gene: TRBJ2-7
d_gene: TRBD1
v_gene: TRBV19
abundance: few

CDR3aa: CASRLTGGNQPQHF
CDR3nt: TGTGCCAGCAGGCTCACTGGGGGCAATCAGCCCCAGCATTTT
j_gene: TRBJ1-5
d_gene: -
v_gene: TRBV2
abundance: few

CDR3aa: CASSKTGGNNQPQHF
CDR3nt: TGTGCCAGCAGCAAAACAGGGGGGAACAATCAGCCCCAGCATTTT
j_gene: TRBJ1-5
d_gene: TRBD1
v_gene: TRBV7-9
abundance: -

CDR3aa: CASSVAKGNEQFF
CDR3nt: TGTGCCAGCAGCGTAGCAAAGGGCAATGAGCAGTTCTTC
j_gene: TRBJ2-1
d_gene: -
v_gene: TRBV9
abundance: -

CDR3aa: CASSSTGSGANVLTF
CDR3nt: TGTGCCAGCAGTTCTACAGGGTCAGGGGCCAACGTCCTGACTTTC
j_gene: TRBJ2-6
d_gene: -
v_gene: TRBV6-6
abundance: many

CDR3aa: CASSLRGKDGYTF
CDR3nt: TGTGCCAGCAGCTTGAGGGGGAAAGATGGCTACACCTTC
j_gene: TRBJ1-2
d_gene: -
v_gene: TRBV5-8
abundance: -

CDR3aa: CASSLVAIQNNEQFF
CDR3nt: TGCGCCAGCAGCTTGGTAGCGATACAAAACAATGAGCAGTTCTTC
j_gene: TRBJ2-1
d_gene: -
v_gene: TRBV5-1
abundance: few

CDR3aa: CASTLEPGGAQTQYF
CDR3nt: TGTGCCAGCACCCTAGAGCCAGGGGGCGCGCAGACCCAGTACTTC
j_gene: TRBJ2-5
d_gene: TRBD1
v_gene: TRBV7-2
abundance: -

CDR3aa: CASSSGQGLYNEQFF
CDR3nt: TGTGCCAGCAGTTCGGGACAGGGTCTCTACAATGAGCAGTTCTTC
j_gene: TRBJ2-1
d_gene: TRBD1
v_gene: TRBV2
abundance: many

CDR3aa: CASSTTSGGAIDTQYF
CDR3nt: TGTGCCAGCAGCACAACTAGCGGGGGGGCGATAGATACGCAGTATTTT
j_gene: TRBJ2-3
d_gene: TRBD2
v_gene: TRBV5-4
abundance: -

CDR3aa: CASSIRPTGSNQPQHF
CDR3nt: TGTGCCAGTAGTATCCGTCCCACAGGGTCCAATCAGCCCCAGCATTTT
j_gene: TRBJ1-5
d_gene: -
v_gene: TRBV19
abundance: few

CDR3aa: CAWRWGQGGNTIYF
CDR3nt: TGTGCCTGGAGGTGGGGCCAGGGGGGAAACACCATATATTTT
j_gene: TRBJ1-3
d_gene: -
v_gene: TRBV30
abundance: -

CDR3aa: CASSPTGTSYEQYF
CDR3nt: TGTGCCAGCAGTCCCACGGGGACCTCCTACGAGCAGTACTTC
j_gene: TRBJ2-7
d_gene: -
v_gene: TRBV28
abundance: few

CDR3aa: CASSVINEQYF
CDR3nt: TGTGCCAGCAGTGTTATCAACGAGCAGTACTTC
j_gene: TRBJ2-7
d_gene: -
v_gene: TRBV2
abundance: -

CDR3aa: CASSFGTGRTDTQYF
CDR3nt: TGTGCCAGCAGTTTTGGGACAGGGCGCACAGATACGCAGTATTTT
j_gene: TRBJ2-3
d_gene: TRBD1
v_gene: TRBV28
abundance: few

CDR3aa: CSVSSFMAFF
CDR3nt: TGCAGCGTTAGCAGCTTTATGGCTTTCTTT
j_gene: TRBJ1-1
d_gene: -
v_gene: TRBV29-1
abundance: -

CDR3aa: CASSFDAGGATNEKLFF
CDR3nt: TGTGCCAGCAGCTTTGATGCCGGGGGCGCAACTAATGAAAAACTGTTTTTT
j_gene: TRBJ1-4
d_gene: -
v_gene: TRBV7-2
abundance: -

CDR3aa: CATSRDAGATNEKLFF
CDR3nt: TGTGCCACCAGCAGAGATGCAGGGGCGACTAATGAAAAACTGTTTTTT
j_gene: TRBJ1-4
d_gene: -
v_gene: TRBV15
abundance: -

CDR3aa: CASSFPRGGQGAAGNTIYF
CDR3nt: TGTGCCAGCAGCTTTCCTCGTGGGGGACAGGGGGCTGCTGGAAACACCATATATTTT
j_gene: TRBJ1-3
d_gene: TRBD1
v_gene: TRBV28
abundance: -

CDR3aa: CASSPRQGHIGTQYF
CDR3nt: TGTGCCAGTAGTCCTAGACAGGGCCACATAGGTACGCAGTATTTT
j_gene: TRBJ2-3
d_gene: TRBD1
v_gene: TRBV19
abundance: -

CDR3aa: CASSEGPTYEQYF
CDR3nt: TGTGCCAGCAGCGAGGGTCCCACCTACGAGCAGTACTTC
j_gene: TRBJ2-7
d_gene: -
v_gene: TRBV7-3
abundance: few